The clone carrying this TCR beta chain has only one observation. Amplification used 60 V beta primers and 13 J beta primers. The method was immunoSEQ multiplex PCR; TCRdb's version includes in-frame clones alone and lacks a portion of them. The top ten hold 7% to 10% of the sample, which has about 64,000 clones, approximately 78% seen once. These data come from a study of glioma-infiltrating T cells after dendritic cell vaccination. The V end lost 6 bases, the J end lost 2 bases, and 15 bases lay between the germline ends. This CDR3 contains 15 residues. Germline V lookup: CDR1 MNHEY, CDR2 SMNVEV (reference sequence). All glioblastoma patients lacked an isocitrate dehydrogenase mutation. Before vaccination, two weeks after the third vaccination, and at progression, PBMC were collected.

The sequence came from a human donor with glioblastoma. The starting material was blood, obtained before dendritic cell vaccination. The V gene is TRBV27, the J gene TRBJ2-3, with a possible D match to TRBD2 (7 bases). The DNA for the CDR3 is TGTGCCAGCAGGGTGGGGGGGCTGACCACAGATACGCAGTATTTT. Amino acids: CASRVGGLTTDTQYF.